These T cell receptor beta chains were read from a single sample in a study of T cells in Graves' hyperthyroidism and ophthalmopathy. MiXCR, run by TCRdb on the multiplex PCR reads, gives a single entry per CDR3 protein. Among about 420,000 distinct CDR3 sequences listed, 12% to 15% were seen once. The specimen was blood. Receptor source: a woman aged 18-29 years with Graves' hyperthyroidism. Both conserved end residues are part of each CDR3. Each record gives: J gene, D gene, V gene, clone size, CDR3 protein, CDR3 DNA. The D gene is left open where the match is weak. Clone size is given for some rows only: seen once, a few or many times, or a class if the clone is expanded.

J: TRBJ2-5
D: TRBD2
V: TRBV6-1
size: many
CDR3: CASRLAGEALLETQYF
DNA: TGTGCCAGCAGGCTAGCGGGAGAGGCCCTCTTAGAGACCCAGTACTTC

J: TRBJ1-6
D: TRBD1
V: TRBV6-1
size: few
CDR3: CASSEVRQGNSPLHF
DNA: TGTGCCAGCAGTGAAGTAAGACAGGGAAACTCACCCCTCCACTTT

J: TRBJ2-7
D: TRBD2
V: TRBV3-1
size: few
CDR3: CASSQGTSGRATQQYF
DNA: TGTGCCAGCAGCCAAGGGACTAGCGGGAGGGCAACGCAGCAGTACTTC

J: TRBJ1-1
D: -
V: TRBV12-3/TRBV12-4
size: -
CDR3: CASSLGSAEAFF
DNA: TGTGCCAGCAGTTTGGGGTCCGCTGAAGCTTTCTTT

J: TRBJ1-2
D: -
V: TRBV28
size: many
CDR3: CASSDPGTINYGYTF
DNA: TGTGCCAGCAGTGATCCAGGGACGATTAACTATGGCTACACCTTC

J: TRBJ2-2
D: TRBD1
V: TRBV15
size: -
CDR3: CATSPGTGDTGELFF
DNA: TGTGCCACCAGCCCTGGGACAGGGGACACCGGGGAGCTGTTTTTT

J: TRBJ2-7
D: TRBD1
V: TRBV28
size: many
CDR3: CASSQGAYEQYF
DNA: TGTGCCAGCAGCCAGGGGGCCTACGAGCAGTACTTC

J: TRBJ1-1
D: -
V: TRBV29-1
size: few
CDR3: CSVEVWDAAFF
DNA: TGCAGCGTTGAAGTCTGGGATGCAGCTTTCTTT

J: TRBJ1-1
D: -
V: TRBV19
size: few
CDR3: CASSLGLQNTEAFF
DNA: TGTGCCAGTAGTTTAGGACTGCAGAACACTGAAGCTTTCTTT

J: TRBJ2-2
D: -
V: TRBV7-2
size: many
CDR3: CASSSLGRPNTGELFF
DNA: TGTGCCAGCAGCTCATTGGGCCGGCCGAACACCGGGGAGCTGTTTTTT

J: TRBJ2-3
D: TRBD2
V: TRBV4-2
size: many
CDR3: CASSPRGAETDTQYF
DNA: TGTGCCAGCAGCCCGCGGGGGGCTGAGACAGATACGCAGTATTTT

J: TRBJ1-4
D: -
V: TRBV9
size: -
CDR3: CASSVEGSTNEKLFF
DNA: TGTGCCAGCAGCGTAGAAGGGAGTACTAATGAAAAACTGTTTTTT

J: TRBJ2-7
D: TRBD1
V: TRBV28
size: -
CDR3: CASLGTGVYEQYF
DNA: TGTGCCAGCTTGGGGACAGGGGTCTACGAGCAGTACTTC

J: TRBJ2-7
D: -
V: TRBV6-2/TRBV6-3
size: few
CDR3: CASREGFSYEQYF
DNA: TGTGCCAGCAGGGAAGGGTTCTCCTACGAGCAGTACTTC

J: TRBJ2-1
D: TRBD2
V: TRBV6-1
size: many
CDR3: CASSPPRGGNNEQFF
DNA: TGTGCCAGCAGTCCCCCCCGGGGGGGGAACAATGAGCAGTTCTTC

J: TRBJ2-7
D: TRBD2
V: TRBV24-1
size: many
CDR3: CATSDLRTSGRKTPYEQYF
DNA: TGTGCCACCAGTGACCTAAGGACTAGCGGGAGGAAAACGCCCTACGAGCAGTACTTC

J: TRBJ1-2
D: -
V: TRBV10-3
size: many
CDR3: CAISGPVVDYGYTF
DNA: TGTGCCATCAGTGGGCCGGTGGTTGACTATGGCTACACCTTC

J: TRBJ1-1
D: -
V: TRBV19
size: -
CDR3: CASSIMSGLNTEAFF
DNA: TGTGCCAGTAGTATAATGTCGGGCCTTAACACTGAAGCTTTCTTT

J: TRBJ2-1
D: TRBD2
V: TRBV6-2/TRBV6-3
size: many
CDR3: CASSYNPGLGYNEQFF
DNA: TGTGCCAGCAGTTACAACCCGGGACTAGGGTACAATGAGCAGTTCTTC

J: TRBJ1-4
D: -
V: TRBV4-2
size: -
CDR3: CASSQDRGLKLFF
DNA: TGTGCCAGCAGCCAAGATCGGGGGTTAAAACTGTTTTTT

J: TRBJ2-1
D: -
V: TRBV19
size: few
CDR3: CASSYRQGGFRNEQFF
DNA: TGTGCCAGTAGTTACCGACAGGGAGGGTTTCGGAATGAGCAGTTCTTC